A selection of T cell receptor beta chains follows, all from one sample in a study of T-cell reconstitution after alpha-beta-depleted transplantation in children. One entry per CDR3 protein results from TCRdb running MiXCR on the PCR reads. In the table there are around 580,000 distinct CDR3 sequences, about a quarter of which are singletons. The specimen was PBMCs, collected before TCRalphabeta/CD19-depleted stem cell transplant. These receptors were taken from a boy under three years old with Wiskott-Aldrich syndrome, due to receive a stem cell transplant. Each CDR3 is given with its conserved first and last residue. The D gene is left open where the match is weak. Clone size is stated in some rows and not others, as once, few, many or a class when expanded.

v_gene	len	j_gene	d_gene	abundance	CDR3nt	CDR3aa
TRBV5-5	15	TRBJ2-5	TRBD2	-	TGTGCCAGCAGCTTGGGACTAGCAACAGGAGAGACCCAGTACTTC	CASSLGLATGETQYF
TRBV6-5	17	TRBJ2-6	-	-	TGTGCCAGCAGTTACAAGGTCGCGTTCTCTGGGGCCAACGTCCTGACTTTC	CASSYKVAFSGANVLTF
TRBV18	14	TRBJ1-1	TRBD1	-	TGTGCCAGCTCCCAGGACAGGGTGGTCACTGAAGCTTTCTTT	CASSQDRVVTEAFF
TRBV9	14	TRBJ2-7	-	-	TGTGCCAGCAGCGTAGTTGGGACGGTATACGAGCAGTACTTC	CASSVVGTVYEQYF
TRBV14	16	TRBJ2-7	-	-	TGTGCCAGCAGCAAGGCGAGTGACAGGCCCACCTACGAGCAGTACTTC	CASSKASDRPTYEQYF
TRBV5-1	13	TRBJ2-1	-	-	TGCGCCAGCAGCTCAGGCCTTTTCAATGAGCAGTTCTTC	CASSSGLFNEQFF
TRBV28	13	TRBJ2-7	TRBD2	few	TGTGCCAGTCGACTAGCGGGACGGGTCGAGCAGTACTTC	CASRLAGRVEQYF
TRBV20-1	15	TRBJ2-3	-	few	TGCAGTGCTAGAGTGGGGCTTGGCCTCACAGATACGCAGTATTTT	CSARVGLGLTDTQYF
TRBV7-9	17	TRBJ2-3	TRBD2	few	TGTGCCAGCAGCCCCCCGGGACTAGCGGGAGGAGCAGATACGCAGTATTTT	CASSPPGLAGGADTQYF
TRBV20-1	15	TRBJ2-1	-	-	TGCAGTGCTAGAAGAACGGGGGTGGCCTACAATGAGCAGTTCTTC	CSARRTGVAYNEQFF
TRBV5-1	15	TRBJ2-7	-	few	TGCGCCAGCAGCTTGGGTTCGGCCCCCCTATACGAGCAGTACTTC	CASSLGSAPLYEQYF
TRBV12-2	14	TRBJ1-5	-	-	TGTGCAAGTCGTGTTGACAGGGGGTTGGAGCCCCAGCATTTT	CASRVDRGLEPQHF
TRBV4-1	12	TRBJ1-2	-	many	TGTGCCAGCAGCCAAGGGAACTATGGCTACACCTTC	CASSQGNYGYTF
TRBV11-1	18	TRBJ2-4	TRBD1	-	TGTGCCAGCAGCTTAGACTACCGGGACAGGGGGACCAAAAACATTCAGTACTTC	CASSLDYRDRGTKNIQYF
TRBV7-6	15	TRBJ2-1	TRBD1	-	TGTGCCAGCAGTCAGACAGGGGGTTCCTACAATGAGCAGTTCTTC	CASSQTGGSYNEQFF
TRBV10-1	16	TRBJ2-7	TRBD2	few	TGCGCCAGCAGCCGAGGAGGACTAGCGGGAGGCTACGAGCAGTACTTC	CASSRGGLAGGYEQYF
TRBV7-8	13	TRBJ2-7	-	few	TGTGCCAGCAGCTTAGAGGTTTTAGCGGAGCAGTACTTC	CASSLEVLAEQYF
TRBV6-1	13	TRBJ1-3	-	few	TGTGCCAGCAGTAGCACAGTCGGAAACACCATATATTTT	CASSSTVGNTIYF
TRBV15	14	TRBJ2-7	TRBD1	-	TGTGCCACCAGCAGAGCCCGGGACAGGGGGCAGCAGTACTTC	CATSRARDRGQQYF
TRBV12-3/TRBV12-4	17	TRBJ2-1	TRBD2	-	TGTGCCAGCAGTTCAAGACTAGCGGCGAGCTCCTACAATGAGCAGTTCTTC	CASSSRLAASSYNEQFF
TRBV9	16	TRBJ2-1	TRBD2	-	TGTGCCAGCAGCGTAGAGTTAGCGGGGGTGAACAATGAGCAGTTCTTC	CASSVELAGVNNEQFF
TRBV20-1	12	TRBJ1-5	-	-	TGCAGTGCTAGTTCGGGGGTCCAGCCCCAGCATTTT	CSASSGVQPQHF
TRBV5-1	14	TRBJ2-1	-	few	TGCGCCAGCAGCTTTGGGGCTTTTTACAATGAGCAGTTCTTC	CASSFGAFYNEQFF
TRBV10-1	16	TRBJ2-3	TRBD1	few	TGCGCCAGCAGTGAGTCGAAGGACAGGGTGTTAGATACGCAGTATTTT	CASSESKDRVLDTQYF
TRBV14	13	TRBJ2-3	TRBD2	-	TGTGCCAGCAGCCGGACTAGAGCAGATACGCAGTATTTT	CASSRTRADTQYF
TRBV5-1	14	TRBJ2-7	-	few	TGCGCCAGCAGCTTGGGGCAGGCTGTCTACGAGCAGTACTTC	CASSLGQAVYEQYF
TRBV27	17	TRBJ2-2	TRBD2	once	TGTGCCAGCAGTTCGCAGCCGGGACTAGCGAACACCGGGGAGCTGTTTTTT	CASSSQPGLANTGELFF
TRBV5-1	15	TRBJ2-7	TRBD1	-	TGCGCCAGCAGCCTGGGACAGGGGGTTGCCTACGAGCAGTACTTC	CASSLGQGVAYEQYF
TRBV12-3/TRBV12-4	16	TRBJ1-5	-	few	TGTGCCAGCAGTCCTGAGGGTCGGTGGAGCAATCAGCCCCAGCATTTT	CASSPEGRWSNQPQHF
TRBV29-1	14	TRBJ2-7	TRBD2	few	TGCAGCGTTCTCACCCCTCTAGCGGCCTACGAGCAGTACTTC	CSVLTPLAAYEQYF
TRBV7-2	16	TRBJ1-4	-	-	TGTGCCAGCAGCCCAATTTCGGGGGGGACTAATGAAAAACTGTTTTTT	CASSPISGGTNEKLFF
TRBV30	13	TRBJ1-5	-	few	TGTGCCTGGAGCCCGGGTCCCAATCAGCCCCAGCATTTT	CAWSPGPNQPQHF
TRBV27	12	TRBJ2-2	-	-	TGTGCGGGCGGCGCGAACACCGGGGAGCTGTTTTTT	CAGGANTGELFF
TRBV7-3	16	TRBJ2-6	-	-	TGTGCCAGCAGTCAAAATACAGGGTCTGGGGCCAACGTCCTGACTTTC	CASSQNTGSGANVLTF
TRBV29-1	14	TRBJ2-3	-	-	TGCAGCGTTGAAGCTAGCCCCCGCACAGATACGCAGTATTTT	CSVEASPRTDTQYF
TRBV6-1	14	TRBJ1-5	-	-	TGTGCCAGCGGACCCCGGGCCGGGAATCAGCCCCAGCATTTT	CASGPRAGNQPQHF
TRBV3-1	14	TRBJ2-1	TRBD2	-	TGTGCCAGCAGCCAAACCCGACTAGCGGGAGAACGGTTCTTC	CASSQTRLAGERFF
TRBV30	13	TRBJ1-2	TRBD1	-	TGTGCCTGGAGTCCCTTCAGGGGGCATGGCTACACCTTC	CAWSPFRGHGYTF
TRBV5-6	17	TRBJ2-1	TRBD2	-	TGTGCCAGCAGCTCGGGACTAGCGGGAGGATATATGAATGAGCAGTTCTTC	CASSSGLAGGYMNEQFF
TRBV5-1	15	TRBJ2-5	TRBD1	few	TGCGCCAGCAGCCTAACGGGACAGGGGGAAGAGACCCAGTACTTC	CASSLTGQGEETQYF
TRBV20-1	16	TRBJ2-7	TRBD2	-	TGCAGTGCTAGAATGGGACTAGCGGAAGGATTCTACGAGCAGTACTTC	CSARMGLAEGFYEQYF
TRBV5-1	18	TRBJ2-2	TRBD2	-	TGCGCCAGCAGCTTGGGACTAGCGGGAGGACCGAACACCGGGGAGCTGTTTTTT	CASSLGLAGGPNTGELFF
TRBV6-1	14	TRBJ1-2	-	few	TGTGCCAGCAGTGAAGTAGCAATGGGGTATGGCTACACCTTC	CASSEVAMGYGYTF
TRBV6-2/TRBV6-3	14	TRBJ2-5	TRBD1	-	TGTGCCAGCAGCTACCAGGGACAGAACGGGGCCCAGTACTTC	CASSYQGQNGAQYF
TRBV12-3/TRBV12-4	15	TRBJ2-1	TRBD2	-	TGTGCCAGCAGTGCCCGGACTAGCGGGAGTCGGGAGCAGTTCTTC	CASSARTSGSREQFF
TRBV20-1	15	TRBJ2-7	TRBD2	-	TGCAGTGCTAGACTAGCGGGCACCTCATCCTACGAGCAGTACTTC	CSARLAGTSSYEQYF
TRBV3-1	16	TRBJ2-2	-	few	TGTGCCAGCAGCCAAGATAGGCCGGCTAGCCGCCGGGAGCTGTTTTTT	CASSQDRPASRRELFF
TRBV30	14	TRBJ2-3	TRBD1	few	TGTGCCTGGAGTGGGACAGGTAGCACAGATACGCAGTATTTT	CAWSGTGSTDTQYF